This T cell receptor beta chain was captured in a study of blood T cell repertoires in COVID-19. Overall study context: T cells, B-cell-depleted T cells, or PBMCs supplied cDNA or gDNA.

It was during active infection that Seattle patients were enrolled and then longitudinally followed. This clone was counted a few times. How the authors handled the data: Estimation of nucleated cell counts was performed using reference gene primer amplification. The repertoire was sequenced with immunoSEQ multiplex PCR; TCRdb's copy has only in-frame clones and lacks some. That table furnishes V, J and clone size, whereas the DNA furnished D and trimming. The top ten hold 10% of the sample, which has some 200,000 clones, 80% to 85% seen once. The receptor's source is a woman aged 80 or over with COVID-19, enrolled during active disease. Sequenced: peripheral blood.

This chain's CDR3 is CASSFPGRDTEAFF. Here the CDR3 DNA reads TGTGCCAGCAGCTTCCCAGGGAGGGACACTGAAGCTTTCTTT. The chain uses TRBV5-4 and TRBJ1-1, with D perhaps TRBD1 (5 bases). Germline CDR1 reads SGHNT; CDR2 reads YYREEE (reference sequence). CDR3 length: 14 amino acids. V lost 2 bases and J 3 bases, leaving 11 bases between the germline ends.